The 11 T cell receptor beta chains reported below all come from one sample, sequenced in a study of blood T cell repertoires in COVID-19 (dated by TCRdb to the early 2020s). The library was produced with the immunoSEQ multiplex PCR assay. TCRdb provides this immuneACCESS table in a form limited to in-frame rearrangements. Some clones are lacking; in checked studies, under half of them reflect an unresolved V gene, and why the rest are absent is not known. This sample has 300,000 to 400,000 clones in its table, and 86% of those were observed once. The ten largest clones represent 7.1% of the sample. Sequencing was performed on peripheral blood. The receptors stem from a woman aged 55 to 70 with COVID-19, enrolled during active disease.

CDR3: CASSLLKGPGDEQFF. DNA of the CDR3: TGTGCCAGCAGCTTATTAAAGGGCCCGGGGGATGAGCAGTTCTTC. This chain uses TRBV7-3 with TRBJ2-1, with D possibly matching TRBD2 (6 bases). The CDR3 loop spans 15 amino acids. V was cut by 2 bases and J by 8 bases, with 16 bases left in between. CDR1 is SGHTA and CDR2 is FQGTGA in the germline V gene. Using reference TRBV7-3 and TRBJ2-1 for the parts outside the CDR3, the full variable domain is GAGVSQTPSNKVTEKGKYVELRCDPISGHTALYWYRQSLGQGPEFLIYFQGTGAADDSGLPNDRFFAVRPEGSVSTLKIQRTERGDSAVYLCASSLLKGPGDEQFFGPGTRLTVL.

The chain carries TRBV6-5 and TRBJ2-1, with TRBD1 identical over 7 bases. This CDR3 has 15 residues. Germline V gene lookup returns CDR1 MNHEY and CDR2 SVGAGI. Trimming cost V 6 bases and J 1 base; bases outside gene matches: 6. CDR3 loop: CASRLPGQSYNEQFF. CDR3 nucleotides: TGTGCCAGCAGATTACCGGGACAGTCCTACAATGAGCAGTTCTTC.

This chain connects TRBV11-2 to TRBJ1-1; D gene uncertain. CDR1 is SGHAT, CDR2 FQNNGV, per germline. Deletions cut 4 bases from V and 6 bases from J, with 12 bases between. There are 13 residues in the CDR3. CDR3 sequence reads: CASSSEPEAEAFF. In nucleotides, the CDR3 is TGTGCCAGCAGCTCGGAGCCGGAGGCTGAAGCTTTCTTT.

The rearrangement links TRBV11-1 to TRBJ2-3; TRBD2 agrees at 10 bases. The CDR3 is 15 residues long. After removal of 6 bases from V and 4 bases from J, the junction contained 7 bases not matched to a gene. Germline assignment: CDR1 SGHAT and CDR2 FQDESV (reference sequence). This CDR3 is CASSYSGGAADTQYF. The DNA of the CDR3 is TGTGCCAGCAGTTACAGCGGGGGGGCCGCAGATACGCAGTATTTT.

This clone has a single count. The J gene is TRBJ2-3, the V gene TRBV7-2; possible D gene TRBD2, 7 bases. The V and J ends lost 3 bases and 1 base respectively, with 11 bases between them. The CDR3 has 15 amino acids. CDR1 and CDR2 (germline): SGHTA, FQGNSA. In nucleotides, the CDR3 is TGTGCCAGCAGCTTTGGGGGGGCTGGCACAGATACGCAGTATTTT. Amino acids: CASSFGGAGTDTQYF.

The rearrangement joins TRBV18 to TRBJ2-7; D possibly corresponds to TRBD2 (5 bases). The CDR3 sequence is 13 residues long. Germline V CDR1 and CDR2: KGHSH, LQKENI. The V end lost 2 bases, the J end lost 5 bases, and 10 bases lay between the germline ends. CDR3: CASSPISADEQYF. CDR3 coding DNA: TGTGCCAGCTCACCAATATCAGCGGACGAGCAGTACTTC.

V usage is TRBV27 and J usage is TRBJ2-3; 7 positions agree with TRBD2. The CDR3 is 15 residues long. The V segment lost 3 bases and the J segment 2 bases; nucleotides outside the gene matches: 5. Germline V gene data show CDR1 as MNHEY and CDR2 as SMNVEV (reference sequence). CDR3 nucleotides: TGTGCCAGCAGTTTTTATCGGGGGGACACAGATACGCAGTATTTT. Protein sequence: CASSFYRGDTDTQYF.

The V gene is TRBV6-2 or TRBV6-3, the J gene TRBJ2-7, with a tentative D call TRBD2 (7 bases). This CDR3 spans 15 amino acids. Trimming stripped 4 bases from V and 3 bases from J, with 16 bases between. From germline, CDR1 is MNHEY and CDR2 SVGEGT. The CDR3 region has the DNA TGTGCCAGCAGTTTCGCCTCCGGGGGGCTCTACGAGCAGTACTTC. This sequence encodes CASSFASGGLYEQYF.

The gene calls are TRBV9 and TRBJ2-7; TRBD2 aligns across 9 bases. This CDR3 spans 14 amino acids. The germline V gene has CDR1 SGDLS and CDR2 YYNGEE. V shed 6 bases and J 7 bases; nucleotides not matched to a gene: 11. In DNA form, the CDR3 reads TGTGCCAGCACCCCCGGGCTAGCGGGGTTTGAGCAGTACTTC. Encoded protein: CASTPGLAGFEQYF. Full variable domain (missing parts from reference TRBV9 and TRBJ2-7): DSGVTQTPKHLITATGQRVTLRCSPRSGDLSVYWYQQSLDQGLQFLIQYYNGEERAKGNILERFSAQQFPDLHSELNLSSLELGDSALYFCASTPGLAGFEQYFGPGTRLTVT.

This clone was seen at least ten times. The chain combines TRBV2 with TRBJ2-5; TRBD2 matches 11 bases. Germline CDR1 is SNHLY and CDR2 is FYNNEI. V was clipped by 5 bases and J by 10 bases; unmatched bases: 9. The CDR3 runs to 14 residues. Here the CDR3 DNA reads TGTGCCAGCAGTCGACTAGCGGGGACATTATACCAGTACTTC. Translating gives CASSRLAGTLYQYF.

The chain couples TRBV19 to TRBJ2-7; D remains ambiguous. Germline-derived CDR1 and CDR2 are LNHDA and SQIVND (reference sequence). Trimming removed 5 bases at V and 3 bases at J, with 17 bases between. The CDR3 is 15 amino acids. Written as DNA, the CDR3 is TGTGCCAGTAGTCCAGCGCTCTCAAGCCACTACGAGCAGTACTTC. Amino acid sequence: CASSPALSSHYEQYF.